One sample yielded the 14 T cell receptor beta chains listed below, sequenced in a study of beta chain features in type 1 diabetes. Every bit of the isolated RNA underwent reverse transcription, so sequencing read expressed TCRB transcripts. Libraries were prepared by immunoSEQ multiplex PCR; TCRdb keeps only in-frame clonotypes and omits some of them. This sample yields roughly 150,000 clones, of which around 9.7% are seen a single time; under 0.75% belongs to the top ten. Study-level points and caveats: Among all four CD4+ subsets, Type 1 diabetes patients had TCRB CDR3s that were moderately but significantly shorter.

These receptors have no known antigen. Sample: central memory CD4+ T cells from blood. The receptors come from a woman aged 25 to 45 with type 1 diabetes.

The gene calls are TRBV18 and TRBJ2-1, with D perhaps TRBD2 (5 bases). The CDR3 length is 14 residues. Germline V lookup: CDR1 KGHSH, CDR2 LQKENI. V was pared by 3 bases and J by 3 bases, with 9 bases between. The CDR3 is CASSPDSVYNEQFF. The CDR3 nucleotides read TGTGCCAGCTCACCGGACTCAGTCTACAATGAGCAGTTCTTC.

This clone has a count of ten or more. This chain connects TRBV30 to TRBJ1-1; D uncertain. Germline V gene lookup returns CDR1 GTSNPN and CDR2 SVGIG (reference sequence). This CDR3 region has 11 residues. Trimming cost V 2 bases and J 5 bases, with 6 bases left between them. The CDR3: CAWSRATEAFF. The CDR3 DNA reads TGTGCCTGGAGTAGAGCTACTGAAGCTTTCTTT.

The chain recombines TRBV19 with TRBJ2-7, with 7 bases identical to TRBD1. CDR1 and CDR2 (germline): LNHDA, SQIVND (reference sequence). Trimming removed 6 bases from V and 0 bases from J; junction bases left unmatched: 5. The CDR3 totals 14 residues. CDR3 residues: CASRPGQNSYEQYF. CDR3 bases: TGTGCCAGTAGGCCGGGACAGAACTCCTACGAGCAGTACTTC.

The sample holds a few counts of this clone. V is TRBV4-2 and J is TRBJ2-1, with TRBD2 matching 13 bases. Germline-derived CDR1 and CDR2 are LGHNA and YNFKEQ. The CDR3 length is 15 residues. Trimming removed 2 bases from V and 9 bases from J; junction bases left unmatched: 4. The CDR3 bases are TGTGCCAGCAGCCAACCGGGACTAGCGGGATCTGAGCAGTTCTTC. Residues: CASSQPGLAGSEQFF.

The chain is built from TRBV29-1 and TRBJ2-7, with TRBD1 identical over 9 bases. In germline, CDR1 is SQVTM, CDR2 ANQGSEA. Trimming cost V 6 bases and J 6 bases; bases outside gene matches: 3. The CDR3 loop spans 11 amino acids. CDR3 sequence: CSVDRGGEQYF. The CDR3 DNA reads as TGCAGCGTCGACAGGGGGGGCGAGCAGTACTTC.

The J gene is TRBJ2-7, the V gene TRBV7-9; D is perhaps TRBD2 (6 bases). The CDR3 spans 15 residues. Germline CDR1 SEHNR, CDR2 FQNEAQ (reference sequence). V lost 2 bases, J lost 5 bases, and 16 bases lay in between. The CDR3 DNA reads as TGTGCCAGCAGCTTAAATATGGCTAGCGCCAACGAGCAGTACTTC. Encoded protein: CASSLNMASANEQYF.

The rearrangement joins TRBV15 to TRBJ1-5; no clear D. Trimming pared 4 bases from V and 7 bases from J, leaving 11 bases between. The germline CDR1 and CDR2 sequences are LNHNV and YYDKDF (reference sequence). This CDR3 comprises 13 residues. CDR3: CATSIQDRQPQHF. CDR3 coding DNA: TGTGCCACCAGCATCCAGGATCGACAGCCCCAGCATTTT.

J is TRBJ2-2 and V is TRBV2; a weak D match, TRBD1 (5 bases). Trimming shortened V by 6 bases and J by 4 bases, and 12 bases separated the two germline ends. Germline CDR1 and CDR2: SNHLY and FYNNEI. The CDR3 covers 14 residues. The CDR3 region is CASRAGFATGELFF. CDR3 DNA sequence: TGTGCCAGCAGGGCAGGGTTCGCCACCGGGGAGCTGTTTTTT.

The rearrangement links TRBV4-1 to TRBJ2-3; the D gene is possibly TRBD2 (6 bases). The CDR3 is 14 amino acids. CDR1 and CDR2 from the germline V gene are MGHRA and YSYEKL. V lost 3 bases and J 3 bases, leaving 10 bases between the germline ends. CDR3: CASSQLGGTDTQYF. The DNA for the CDR3 is TGCGCCAGCAGCCAGCTCGGAGGGACAGATACGCAGTATTTT.

This chain uses TRBV2 with TRBJ2-3, with 12 bases aligning to TRBD1. With V trimmed by 8 bases and J by 5 bases, 2 bases remained unmatched. The CDR3 runs to 13 residues. Germline CDR1 SNHLY, CDR2 FYNNEI. The CDR3 region is CASGDRGRDTQYF. The CDR3 coding sequence is TGTGCCAGCGGGGACAGGGGGCGAGATACGCAGTATTTT.

CDR3 nucleotide sequence: TGCGCCAGCAGCCCACGGACTAGCGGGCATAGCGAGCAGTACTTC. Protein product: CASSPRTSGHSEQYF. The chain combines TRBV4-1 with TRBJ2-7; 11 positions match TRBD2. Trimming removed 4 bases from V and 6 bases from J; junction bases left unmatched: 8. Germline V lookup: CDR1 MGHRA, CDR2 YSYEKL. This CDR3 has 15 residues.

V gene TRBV9 combines with J gene TRBJ1-4; D not resolved. Germline CDR1 SGDLS, CDR2 YYNGEE. The CDR3 is made up of 14 amino acids. Trimming cost V 5 bases and J 7 bases, with 15 bases left between them. CDR3 loop: CASSQRGFGEKLFF. The DNA of the CDR3 is TGTGCCAGCAGTCAGAGAGGGTTTGGTGAAAAACTGTTTTTT. Complete variable domain (other parts from reference TRBV9 and TRBJ1-4): DSGVTQTPKHLITATGQRVTLRCSPRSGDLSVYWYQQSLDQGLQFLIQYYNGEERAKGNILERFSAQQFPDLHSELNLSSLELGDSALYFCASSQRGFGEKLFFGSGTQLSVL.

The sample holds a few counts of this clone. The gene calls are TRBV6-5 and TRBJ2-1; weak D call: TRBD1 (5 bases). The germline CDR1 and CDR2 sequences are MNHEY and SVGAGI. The V end lost 4 bases, the J end lost 7 bases, and 11 bases lay between the germline ends. This CDR3 region has 13 residues. DNA for the CDR3: TGTGCCAGCAGTTTGAGTAGGACAAATGAGCAGTTCTTC. Residues: CASSLSRTNEQFF.

This clone occurred a few times. This chain links TRBV15 with TRBJ2-3; 7 positions match TRBD2. V shed 5 bases, J shed 3 bases, and the junction held 8 bases outside the gene matches. Germline V CDR1 and CDR2: LNHNV, YYDKDF (reference sequence). CDR3 length: 15 amino acids. The CDR3 nucleotides are TGTGCCACCAGCCCGAAAGCGGGAAGAACAGATACGCAGTATTTT. Its translation is CATSPKAGRTDTQYF.